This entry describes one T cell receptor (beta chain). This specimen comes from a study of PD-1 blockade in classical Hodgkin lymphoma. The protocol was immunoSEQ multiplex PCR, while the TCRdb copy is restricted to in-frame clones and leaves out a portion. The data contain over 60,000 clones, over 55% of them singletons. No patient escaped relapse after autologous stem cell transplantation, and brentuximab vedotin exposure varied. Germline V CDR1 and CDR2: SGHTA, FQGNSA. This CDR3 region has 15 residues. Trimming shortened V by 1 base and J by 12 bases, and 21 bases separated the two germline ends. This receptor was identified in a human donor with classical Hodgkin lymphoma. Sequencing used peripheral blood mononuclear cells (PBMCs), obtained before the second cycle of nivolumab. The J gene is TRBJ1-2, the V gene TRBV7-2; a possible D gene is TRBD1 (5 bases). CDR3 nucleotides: TGTGCCAGCAGCTTAGTGGACACCGGGAATCCTCTGCACACCTTC. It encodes CASSLVDTGNPLHTF. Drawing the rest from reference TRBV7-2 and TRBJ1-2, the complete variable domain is GAGVSQSPSNKVTEKGKDVELRCDPISGHTALYWYRQSLGQGLEFLIYFQGNSAPDKSGLPSDRFSAERTGGSVSTLTIQRTQQEDSAVYLCASSLVDTGNPLHTFGSGTRLTVV.